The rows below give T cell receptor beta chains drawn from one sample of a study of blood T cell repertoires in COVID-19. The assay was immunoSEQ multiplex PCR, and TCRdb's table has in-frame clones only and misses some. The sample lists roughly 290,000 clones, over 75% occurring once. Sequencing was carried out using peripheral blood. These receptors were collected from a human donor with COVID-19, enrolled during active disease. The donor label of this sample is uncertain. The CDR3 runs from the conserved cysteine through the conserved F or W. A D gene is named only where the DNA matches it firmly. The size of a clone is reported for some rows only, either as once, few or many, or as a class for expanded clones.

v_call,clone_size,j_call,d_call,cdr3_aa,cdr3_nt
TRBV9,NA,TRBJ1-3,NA,CASSVAPLNTIYF,TGTGCCAGCAGCGTAGCTCCCCTGAACACCATATATTTT
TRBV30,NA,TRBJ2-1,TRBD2,CAWRSASGRAGSYNEQFF,TGTGCCTGGAGATCGGCTAGCGGGAGGGCCGGGTCCTACAATGAGCAGTTCTTC
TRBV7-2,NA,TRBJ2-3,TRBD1,CASSSGQPTDTQYF,TGTGCCAGCAGCTCGGGACAGCCCACAGATACGCAGTATTTT
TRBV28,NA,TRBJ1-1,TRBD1,CASSFQGDTEAFF,TGTGCCAGCAGTTTTCAGGGGGACACTGAAGCTTTCTTT
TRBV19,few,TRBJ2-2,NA,CASQGVAYTGELFF,TGTGCCAGTCAGGGCGTGGCATACACCGGGGAGCTGTTTTTT
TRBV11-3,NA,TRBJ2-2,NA,CASSARVNTGELFF,TGTGCCAGCAGCGCACGAGTTAACACCGGGGAGCTGTTTTTT
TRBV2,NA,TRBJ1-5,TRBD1,CASSLGQGGYQPQHF,TGTGCCAGCAGCCTAGGACAGGGGGGGTATCAGCCCCAGCATTTT
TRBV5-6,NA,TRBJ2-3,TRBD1,CASSPPGQSTDTQYF,TGTGCCAGCAGCCCACCGGGACAGAGCACAGATACGCAGTATTTT
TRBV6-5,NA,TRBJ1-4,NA,CASKDSNEKLFF,TGTGCCAGCAAAGACAGTAATGAAAAACTGTTTTTT
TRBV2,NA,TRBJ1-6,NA,CASSALAVSHNSPLHF,TGTGCCAGCAGTGCTCTCGCGGTCAGCCATAATTCACCCCTCCACTTT
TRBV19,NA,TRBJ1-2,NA,CASSILQGGYTF,TGTGCCAGTAGTATACTCCAGGGCGGCTACACCTTC
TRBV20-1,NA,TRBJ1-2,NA,CSARLDYGYTF,TGCAGTGCTAGATTAGACTATGGCTACACCTTC
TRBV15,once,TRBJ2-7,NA,CATSRDRAGRLYEQYF,TGTGCCACCAGCAGAGATCGGGCAGGGAGGCTATACGAGCAGTACTTC
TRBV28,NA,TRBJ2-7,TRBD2,CASSSPAGTTNYEQYF,TGTGCCAGCAGTTCCCCCGCCGGGACTACCAACTACGAGCAGTACTTC
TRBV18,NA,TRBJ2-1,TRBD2,CASSPGGTNEQFF,TGTGCCAGCTCACCGGGAGGGACCAATGAGCAGTTCTTC
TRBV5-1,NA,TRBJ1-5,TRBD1,CASSLGVGTGNQPQHF,TGCGCCAGCAGCTTGGGAGTCGGGACAGGTAATCAGCCCCAGCATTTT
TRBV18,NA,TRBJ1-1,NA,CASSPLSVNTEAFF,TGTGCCAGCTCACCCCTGTCAGTGAACACTGAAGCTTTCTTT
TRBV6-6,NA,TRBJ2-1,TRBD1,CASSRQGPYNEQFF,TGTGCCAGCAGTCGACAGGGGCCCTACAATGAGCAGTTCTTC
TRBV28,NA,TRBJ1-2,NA,CASIEEGNRYGYTF,TGTGCCAGCATCGAGGAGGGGAATCGATATGGCTACACCTTC
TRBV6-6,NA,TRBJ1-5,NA,CASSYSLEAIQPQHF,TGTGCCAGCAGTTACTCCCTCGAGGCGATTCAGCCCCAGCATTTT
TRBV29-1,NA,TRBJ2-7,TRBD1,CSVEAGGYEQYF,TGCAGCGTTGAAGCAGGGGGCTACGAGCAGTACTTC
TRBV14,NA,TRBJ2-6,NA,CASSQTRVQAVGANVLTF,TGTGCCAGCAGCCAAACTCGGGTACAGGCGGTCGGGGCCAACGTCCTGACTTTC
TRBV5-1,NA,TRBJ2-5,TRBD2,CASSPPQGLAGGGETQYF,TGCGCCAGCAGTCCTCCCCAGGGACTAGCGGGAGGGGGAGAGACCCAGTACTTC
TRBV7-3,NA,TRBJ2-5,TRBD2,CASSPGTSGKETQYF,TGTGCCAGCAGCCCCGGAACTAGCGGGAAAGAGACCCAGTACTTC
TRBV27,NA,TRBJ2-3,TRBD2,CASRLGLAEISTDTQYF,TGTGCCAGCAGACTGGGACTAGCGGAGATTTCCACAGATACGCAGTATTTT
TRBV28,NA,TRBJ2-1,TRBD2,CASSPGGSGRSGEQFF,TGTGCCAGCAGTCCCGGAGGTAGCGGGAGGTCAGGTGAGCAGTTCTTC
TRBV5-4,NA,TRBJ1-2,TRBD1,CASTQRARTGNYGYTF,TGTGCCAGCACCCAACGAGCGCGGACAGGGAACTATGGCTACACCTTC
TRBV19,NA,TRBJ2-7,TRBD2,CASSPAGIAGAYEQYF,TGTGCCAGTAGTCCTGCAGGAATAGCGGGGGCCTACGAGCAGTACTTC
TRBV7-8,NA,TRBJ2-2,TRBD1,CASSFRDRGVTGELFF,TGTGCCAGCAGCTTTAGGGACAGGGGAGTCACCGGGGAGCTGTTTTTT
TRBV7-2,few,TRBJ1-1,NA,CASSPNIIRPNTEAFF,TGTGCCAGCAGCCCGAACATCATCAGGCCTAACACTGAAGCTTTCTTT
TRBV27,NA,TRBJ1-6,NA,CASRFGGPYNSPLHF,TGTGCCAGCAGGTTTGGCGGGCCCTATAATTCACCCCTCCACTTT
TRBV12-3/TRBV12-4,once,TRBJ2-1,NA,CASRVRDNEQFF,TGTGCCAGCAGAGTTAGAGACAATGAGCAGTTCTTC
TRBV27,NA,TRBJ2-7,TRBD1,CASSLSWTGYEQYF,TGTGCCAGCAGTCTATCATGGACAGGATACGAGCAGTACTTC
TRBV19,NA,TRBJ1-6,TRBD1,CASSAQGARNSPLHF,TGTGCCAGTAGTGCCCAGGGGGCGAGAAATTCACCCCTCCACTTT
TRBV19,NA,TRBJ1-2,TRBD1,CASSASQGAWKGYTF,TGTGCCAGTAGTGCCTCACAGGGGGCATGGAAGGGCTACACCTTC
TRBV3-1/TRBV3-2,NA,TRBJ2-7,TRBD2,CASSQVLVSGRLSYEQYF,TGTGCCAGCAGCCAAGTTCTCGTTAGCGGGAGACTCTCCTACGAGCAGTACTTC
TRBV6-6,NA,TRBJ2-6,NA,CASGEEAFSGANVLTF,TGTGCCAGCGGAGAGGAAGCTTTCTCTGGGGCCAACGTCCTGACTTTC
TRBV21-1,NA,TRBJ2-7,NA,CASAWNRDRVKEQYF,TGTGCCAGCGCGTGGAACCGGGACAGGGTAAAGGAGCAGTACTTC
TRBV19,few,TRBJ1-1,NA,CASSVGLSGTEAFF,TGTGCCAGTAGTGTCGGGTTAAGTGGAACTGAAGCTTTCTTT
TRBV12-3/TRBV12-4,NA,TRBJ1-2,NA,CASSRNYGYTF,TGTGCCAGCAGCAGAAACTATGGCTACACCTTC
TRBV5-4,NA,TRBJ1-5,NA,CASSLLNQPQHF,TGTGCCAGCAGCTTACTGAATCAGCCCCAGCATTTT
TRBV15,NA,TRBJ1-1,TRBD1,CATSRAGQAGTEAFF,TGTGCCACCAGCAGAGCCGGACAGGCGGGCACTGAAGCTTTCTTT
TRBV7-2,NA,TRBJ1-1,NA,CASSLDVGGRTEAFF,TGTGCCAGCAGCTTAGATGTGGGGGGGCGAACTGAAGCTTTCTTT